This T cell receptor beta chain originates from a study of T cell responses to AZD1222 COVID-19 vaccine. Study-wide points: The donor group comprised mostly white British people and more females; the analysis possibly underestimated clonal diversity. Seropositive AZD1222 recipients at baseline numbered only five or six. A rise in Spike-specific TCR breadth and depth followed two AZD1222 doses.

Some clones are missing from TCRdb's copy, which holds only in-frame ones; the method was immunoSEQ multiplex PCR. The repertoire holds tens of thousands of clones, with roughly 82% as singletons. The CDR3 is 12 residues long. Per the germline V gene, CDR1 is SGDLS and CDR2 is YYNGEE. Trimming removed 0 bases at V and 5 bases at J, with 6 bases between. This clone was observed a few times. The antigen remains unidentified. The clonotype comes from an adult in good health. The rearrangement uses TRBV9 and TRBJ2-7, with unresolved D. The sequencing used peripheral blood, collected on day 0 of AZD1222 vaccination. CDR3 sequence (DNA): TGTGCCAGCAGCGTAGCTAAGGACGAGCAGTACTTC. The encoded protein is CASSVAKDEQYF.